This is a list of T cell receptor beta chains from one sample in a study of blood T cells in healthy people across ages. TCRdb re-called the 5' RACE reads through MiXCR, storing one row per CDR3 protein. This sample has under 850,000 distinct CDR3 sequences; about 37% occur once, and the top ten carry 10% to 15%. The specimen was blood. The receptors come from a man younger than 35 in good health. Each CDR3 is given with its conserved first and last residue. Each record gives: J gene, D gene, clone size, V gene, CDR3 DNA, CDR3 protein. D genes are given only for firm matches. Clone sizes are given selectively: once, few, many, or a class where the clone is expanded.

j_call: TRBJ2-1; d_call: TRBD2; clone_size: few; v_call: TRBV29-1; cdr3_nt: TGCAGCGTTGAAGATCGGGGGGGCTACGGCGATGAGCAGTTCTTC; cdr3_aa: CSVEDRGGYGDEQFF
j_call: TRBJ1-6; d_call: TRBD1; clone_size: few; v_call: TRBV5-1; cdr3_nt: TGCGCCACACGCGATGGAGGGACAGGGAATAATTCACCCCTCCACTTT; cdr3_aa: CATRDGGTGNNSPLHF
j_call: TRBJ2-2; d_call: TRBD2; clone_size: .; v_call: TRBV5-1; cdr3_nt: TGCGCCAGCAGCTTGGTTGGACTAGACCTTACCGGGGAGCTGTTTTTT; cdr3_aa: CASSLVGLDLTGELFF
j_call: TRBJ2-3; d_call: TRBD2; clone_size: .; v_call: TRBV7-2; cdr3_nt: TGTGCCAGCGGCTTAGGGACTAGCGGGGGGGTGGGCACAGATACGCAGTATTTT; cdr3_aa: CASGLGTSGGVGTDTQYF
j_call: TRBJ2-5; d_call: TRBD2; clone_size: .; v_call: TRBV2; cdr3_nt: TGTGCCAGCAGTGCTACCCAAGCGGGGCTAGAGACCCAGTACTTC; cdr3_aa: CASSATQAGLETQYF
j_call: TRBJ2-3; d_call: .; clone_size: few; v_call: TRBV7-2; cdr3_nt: TGTGCCAGCGCCAAAGGGCTCGGGGAGACAGATACGCAGTATTTT; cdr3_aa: CASAKGLGETDTQYF
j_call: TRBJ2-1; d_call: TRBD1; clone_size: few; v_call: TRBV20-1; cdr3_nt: TGCAGTGCTAGAGTACACCCGGCAGGGGGTCAATACAATGAGCAGTTCTTC; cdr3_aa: CSARVHPAGGQYNEQFF
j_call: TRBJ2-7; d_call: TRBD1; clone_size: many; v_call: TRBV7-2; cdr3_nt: TGTGCCAGCAGCCCTAGGACAGGGGATTTGGAGCAGTACTTC; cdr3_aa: CASSPRTGDLEQYF
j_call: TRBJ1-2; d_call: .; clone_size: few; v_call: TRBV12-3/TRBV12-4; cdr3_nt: TGTGCCAGCAGTTTGAACAGCTATGGCTACACCTTC; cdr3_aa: CASSLNSYGYTF
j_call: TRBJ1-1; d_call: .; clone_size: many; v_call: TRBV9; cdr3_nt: TGTGCCAGCAGCGTAACCCCCTCCAGGCCCATGAACACTGAAGCTTTCTTT; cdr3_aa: CASSVTPSRPMNTEAFF
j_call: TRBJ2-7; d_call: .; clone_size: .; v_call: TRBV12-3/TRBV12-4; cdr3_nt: TGTGCCAGCAGTTCCCCCCCTGTGAGGGCCTCCTACGAGCAGTACTTC; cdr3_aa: CASSSPPVRASYEQYF
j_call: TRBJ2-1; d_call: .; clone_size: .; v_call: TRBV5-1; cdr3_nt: TGCGCCAGCAGCTCCCTAGGGGGACTGGGGTACAATGAGCAGTTCTTC; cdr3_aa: CASSSLGGLGYNEQFF
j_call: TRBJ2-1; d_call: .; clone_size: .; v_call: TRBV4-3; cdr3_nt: TGCGCCAGCAGCCAAGATCCTGCTAGCCTCAATGAGCAGTTCTTC; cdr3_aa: CASSQDPASLNEQFF
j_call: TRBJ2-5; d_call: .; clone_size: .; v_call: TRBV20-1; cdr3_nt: TGCAGTGCTCCCCTCGGGGCCCAAGAGACCCAGTACTTC; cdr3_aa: CSAPLGAQETQYF
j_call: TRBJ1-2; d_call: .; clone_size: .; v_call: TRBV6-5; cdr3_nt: TGTGCCAGCAGTCGCCGGGACACCTTAACACCCTATGGCTACACCTTC; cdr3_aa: CASSRRDTLTPYGYTF
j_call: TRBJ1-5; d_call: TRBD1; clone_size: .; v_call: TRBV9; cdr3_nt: TGTGCCAGCAGCGTCTCCGGGACAGAAGATCAGCCCCAGCATTTT; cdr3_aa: CASSVSGTEDQPQHF
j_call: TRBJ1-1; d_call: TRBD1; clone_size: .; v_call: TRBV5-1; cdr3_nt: TGCGCCAGCAGCTGGACAGGAATGAACACTGAAGCTTTCTTT; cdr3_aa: CASSWTGMNTEAFF
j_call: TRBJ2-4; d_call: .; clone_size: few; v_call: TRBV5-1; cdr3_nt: TGCGCCAGCAGCTCCCGGGGACCAGGGCAAACTCTAGCCAAAAACATTCAGTACTTC; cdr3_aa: CASSSRGPGQTLAKNIQYF
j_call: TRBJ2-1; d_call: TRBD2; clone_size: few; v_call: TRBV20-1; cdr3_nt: TGCAGTGCTAGGAGCGGGGGGAATTACAATGAGCAGTTCTTC; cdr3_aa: CSARSGGNYNEQFF
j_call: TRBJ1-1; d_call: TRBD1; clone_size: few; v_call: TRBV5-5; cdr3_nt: TGTGCCAGCAGCTCGCTAGGACAGGAGCTGAACACTGAAGCTTTCTTT; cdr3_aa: CASSSLGQELNTEAFF
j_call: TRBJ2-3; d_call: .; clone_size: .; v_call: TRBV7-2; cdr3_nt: TGTGCCAGCAGCTCCGAGGGGGTCAGCACAGATACGCAGTATTTT; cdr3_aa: CASSSEGVSTDTQYF
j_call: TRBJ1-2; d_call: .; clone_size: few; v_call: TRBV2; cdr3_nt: TGTGCCAGCAGTGAGGGCAGCTTGAACTATGGCTACACCTTC; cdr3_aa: CASSEGSLNYGYTF
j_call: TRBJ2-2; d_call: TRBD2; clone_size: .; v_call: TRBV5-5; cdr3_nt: TGTGCCAGCAGCTTGGCCTACTCTAGCGGGTCTACGACCGGGGAGCTGTTTTTT; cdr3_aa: CASSLAYSSGSTTGELFF
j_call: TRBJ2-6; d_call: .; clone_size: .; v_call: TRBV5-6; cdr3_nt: TGTGCCAGCAGCTTATCCAGGGACTCTGGGGCCAACGTCCTGACTTTC; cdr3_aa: CASSLSRDSGANVLTF
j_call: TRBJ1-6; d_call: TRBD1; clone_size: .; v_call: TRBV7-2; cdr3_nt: TGTGCCAGCAGCTTAATCCCGGGACAGGGGGGATCACCCCTCCACTTT; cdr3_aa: CASSLIPGQGGSPLHF
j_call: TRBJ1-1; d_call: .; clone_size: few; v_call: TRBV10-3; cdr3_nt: TGTGCCATCAGTGAGTACGAGGGGAACACTGAAGCTTTCTTT; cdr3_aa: CAISEYEGNTEAFF
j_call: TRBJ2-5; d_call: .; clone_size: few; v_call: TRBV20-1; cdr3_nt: TGCAGTGCTACTCGCGGGACGGACGTTGGTGAGACCCAGTACTTC; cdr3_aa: CSATRGTDVGETQYF
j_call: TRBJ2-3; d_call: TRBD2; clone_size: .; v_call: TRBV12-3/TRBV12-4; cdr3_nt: TGTGCCAGCAGTCAGAGGGACTATAACGCAGATACGCAGTATTTT; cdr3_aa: CASSQRDYNADTQYF
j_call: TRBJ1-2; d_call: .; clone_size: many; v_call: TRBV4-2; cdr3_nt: TGTGCCAGCAGCCAAGATCTAGAACGGGGGGGGAATGGCTACACCTTC; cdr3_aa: CASSQDLERGGNGYTF
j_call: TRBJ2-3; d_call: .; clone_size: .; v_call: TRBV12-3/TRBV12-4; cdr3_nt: TGTGCCAGCAGTTTTTTTGGGGGGCCGACGGATACGCAGTATTTT; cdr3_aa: CASSFFGGPTDTQYF
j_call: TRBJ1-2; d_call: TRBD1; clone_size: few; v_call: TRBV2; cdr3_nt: TGTGCCAGCAGTGAAGGGACAGGGTACTATGGCTACACCTTC; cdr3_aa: CASSEGTGYYGYTF
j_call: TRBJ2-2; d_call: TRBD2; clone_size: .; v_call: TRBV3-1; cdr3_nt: TGTGCCAGCAGACGCAAGGGACTAGCGGAAAACACCGGGGAGCTGTTTTTT; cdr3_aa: CASRRKGLAENTGELFF
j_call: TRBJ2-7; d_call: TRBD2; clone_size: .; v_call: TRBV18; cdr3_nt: TGTGCCAGCTCACCAATAGCTAGCGGGGACTACAATGAGCAGTACTTC; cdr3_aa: CASSPIASGDYNEQYF
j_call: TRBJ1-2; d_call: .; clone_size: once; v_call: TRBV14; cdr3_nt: TGTGCCAGCGGCCGAGGGGGGTATGGCTACACCTTC; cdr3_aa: CASGRGGYGYTF
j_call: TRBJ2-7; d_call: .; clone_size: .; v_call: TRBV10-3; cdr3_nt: TGTGCCATCAGTGTGTCTTCGACTCATTCCTACGATCAGTACTTC; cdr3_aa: CAISVSSTHSYDQYF
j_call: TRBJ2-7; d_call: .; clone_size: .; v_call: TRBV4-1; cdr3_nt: TGCGCCAGCAGGGACAACTCCTACGAGCAGTACTTC; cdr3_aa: CASRDNSYEQYF
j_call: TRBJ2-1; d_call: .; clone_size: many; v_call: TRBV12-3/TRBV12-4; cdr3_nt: TGTGCCAGCAGTTTCGTCTCGAGCGTAGGGTATGAGCAGTTCTTC; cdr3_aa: CASSFVSSVGYEQFF
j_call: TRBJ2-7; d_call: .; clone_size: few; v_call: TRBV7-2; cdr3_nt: TGTGCCAGCAGCGCCGACTCTAGCGAGCAGTACTTC; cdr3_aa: CASSADSSEQYF
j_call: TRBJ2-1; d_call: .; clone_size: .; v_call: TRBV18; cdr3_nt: TGTGCCAGCTCCCCGAACCCCTCCCAGGACAATGAGCAGTTCTTC; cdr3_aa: CASSPNPSQDNEQFF
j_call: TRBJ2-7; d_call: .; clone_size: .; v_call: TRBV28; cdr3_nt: TGTGCCAGCAGTCCTTACGCGGCGGAGCAGTACTTC; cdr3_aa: CASSPYAAEQYF
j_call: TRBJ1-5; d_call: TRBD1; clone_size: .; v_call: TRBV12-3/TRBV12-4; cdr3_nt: TGTGCCAGCGGGGGGACAGGGGGCGTACAGCCCCAGCATTTT; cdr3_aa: CASGGTGGVQPQHF
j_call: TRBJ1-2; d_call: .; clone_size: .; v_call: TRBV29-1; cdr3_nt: TGCAGCGTCCCAACCGGGACGGAGGAATATGGCTACACCTTC; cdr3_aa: CSVPTGTEEYGYTF
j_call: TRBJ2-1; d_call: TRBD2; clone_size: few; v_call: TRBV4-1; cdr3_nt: TGCGCCAGCAGCCGCGGGACTAGCGGGGGGCGGACCTACAATGAGCAGTTCTTC; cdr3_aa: CASSRGTSGGRTYNEQFF